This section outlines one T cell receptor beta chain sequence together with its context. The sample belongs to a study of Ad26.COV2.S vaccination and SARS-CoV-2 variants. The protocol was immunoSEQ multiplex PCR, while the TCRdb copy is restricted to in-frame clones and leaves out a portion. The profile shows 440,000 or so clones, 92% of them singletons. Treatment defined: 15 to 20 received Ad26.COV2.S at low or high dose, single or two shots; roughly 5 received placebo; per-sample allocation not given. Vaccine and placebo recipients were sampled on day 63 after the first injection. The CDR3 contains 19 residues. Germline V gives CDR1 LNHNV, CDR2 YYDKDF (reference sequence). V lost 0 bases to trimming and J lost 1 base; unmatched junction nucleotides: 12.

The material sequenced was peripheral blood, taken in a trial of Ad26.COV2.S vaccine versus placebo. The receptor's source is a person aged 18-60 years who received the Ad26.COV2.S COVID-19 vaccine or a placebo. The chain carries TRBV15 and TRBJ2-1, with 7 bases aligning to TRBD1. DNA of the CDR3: TGTGCCACCAGCAGAGATCCTTCGACCGGGACAGTATCCTACAATGAGCAGTTCTTC. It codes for CATSRDPSTGTVSYNEQFF.